One sample yielded the 2 T cell receptor beta chains listed below, sequenced in a study of T cell responses to AZD1222 COVID-19 vaccine. Clones were read by immunoSEQ multiplex PCR, and TCRdb kept only the in-frame ones, dropping some. This table holds about 150,000 clones, 80% to 90% found once. Sequenced here: peripheral blood, sampled on day 0 of AZD1222 vaccination. The receptors derive from an adult in good health.

CDR3 bases: TGCAGTGCTAGTTTGGCGGCAGGGGGAGATCATGGCTACACCTTC. Its protein product is CSASLAAGGDHGYTF. The chain has TRBV20-1 and TRBJ1-2; 7 nucleotides agree with TRBD1. V was clipped by 3 bases and J by 6 bases; unmatched bases: 13. Looked up from germline, CDR1 is DFQATT and CDR2 is SNEGSKA (reference sequence). This CDR3 has 15 amino acids.

The rearrangement joins TRBV5-5 to TRBJ2-4, with D tentatively TRBD1 (5 bases). Trimming shortened V by 0 bases and J by 8 bases, and 12 bases separated the two germline ends. CDR1 SGHKS and CDR2 YYEKEE come from the germline V gene (reference sequence). This CDR3 has 14 amino acids. CDR3 nucleotides: TGTGCCAGCAGCTTGGAGGTCAGGGCTGACATTCAGTACTTC. Translated, it gives CASSLEVRADIQYF.